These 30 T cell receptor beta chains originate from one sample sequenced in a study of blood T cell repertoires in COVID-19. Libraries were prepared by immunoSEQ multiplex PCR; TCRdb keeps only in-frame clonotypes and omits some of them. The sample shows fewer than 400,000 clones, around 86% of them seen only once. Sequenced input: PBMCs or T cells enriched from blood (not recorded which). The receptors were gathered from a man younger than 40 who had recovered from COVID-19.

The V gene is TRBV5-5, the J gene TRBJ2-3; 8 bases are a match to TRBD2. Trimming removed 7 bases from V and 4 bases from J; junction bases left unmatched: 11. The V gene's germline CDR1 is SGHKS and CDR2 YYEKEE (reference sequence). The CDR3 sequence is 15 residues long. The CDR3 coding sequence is TGTGCCAGCCGCAGGGGACTAGATGGCGCAGATACGCAGTATTTT. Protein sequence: CASRRGLDGADTQYF.

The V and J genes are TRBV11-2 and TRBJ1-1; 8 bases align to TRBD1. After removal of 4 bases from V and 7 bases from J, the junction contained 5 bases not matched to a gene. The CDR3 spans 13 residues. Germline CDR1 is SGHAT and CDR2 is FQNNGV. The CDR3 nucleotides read TGTGCCAGCAGCTCGGACAGGGCCAATGAAGCTTTCTTT. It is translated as CASSSDRANEAFF.

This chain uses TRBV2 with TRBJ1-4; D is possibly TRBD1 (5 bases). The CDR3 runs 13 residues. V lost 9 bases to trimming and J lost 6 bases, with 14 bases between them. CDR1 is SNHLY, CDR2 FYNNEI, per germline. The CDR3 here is CASIQANDEKLFF. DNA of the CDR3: TGTGCCAGTATACAGGCCAACGATGAAAAACTGTTTTTT.

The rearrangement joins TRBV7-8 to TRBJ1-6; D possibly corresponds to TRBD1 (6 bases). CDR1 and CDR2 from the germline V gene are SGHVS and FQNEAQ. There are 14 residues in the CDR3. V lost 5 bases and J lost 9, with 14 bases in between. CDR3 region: CASSPSTGISPLHF. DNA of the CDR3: TGTGCCAGCAGCCCTAGCACAGGGATTTCACCCCTCCACTTT.

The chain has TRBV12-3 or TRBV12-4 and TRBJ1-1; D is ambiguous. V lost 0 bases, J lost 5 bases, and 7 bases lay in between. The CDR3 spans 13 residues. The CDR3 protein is CASSLALRTEAFF. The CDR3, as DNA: TGTGCCAGCAGTTTAGCCCTCCGGACTGAAGCTTTCTTT.

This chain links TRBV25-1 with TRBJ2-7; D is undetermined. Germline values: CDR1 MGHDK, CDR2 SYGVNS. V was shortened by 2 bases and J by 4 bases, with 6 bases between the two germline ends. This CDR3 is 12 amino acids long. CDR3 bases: TGTGCCAGCAGTGAAACGGTATACGAGCAGTACTTC. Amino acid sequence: CASSETVYEQYF.

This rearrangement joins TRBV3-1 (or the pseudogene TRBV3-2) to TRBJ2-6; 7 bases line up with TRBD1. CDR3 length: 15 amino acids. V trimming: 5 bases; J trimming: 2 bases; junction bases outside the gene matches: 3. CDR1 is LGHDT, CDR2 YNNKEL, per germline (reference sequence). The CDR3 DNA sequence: TGTGCCAGCAGCGAAGGACAGGCTGGGGCCAACGTCCTGACTTTC. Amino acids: CASSEGQAGANVLTF.

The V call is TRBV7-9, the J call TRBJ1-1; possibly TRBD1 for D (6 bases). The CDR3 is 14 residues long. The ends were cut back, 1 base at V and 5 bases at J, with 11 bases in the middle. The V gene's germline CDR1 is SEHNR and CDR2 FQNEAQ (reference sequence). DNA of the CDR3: TGTGCCAGCAGCTTAGAGGGGGTGGGGACTGAAGCTTTCTTT. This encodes CASSLEGVGTEAFF.

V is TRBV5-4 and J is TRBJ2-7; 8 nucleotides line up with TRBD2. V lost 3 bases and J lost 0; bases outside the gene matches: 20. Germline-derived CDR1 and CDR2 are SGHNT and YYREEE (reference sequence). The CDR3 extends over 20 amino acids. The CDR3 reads CASSCDAPGGFRPSSYEQYF. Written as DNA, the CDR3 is TGTGCCAGCAGCTGCGACGCGCCGGGAGGGTTCAGACCCTCCTCCTACGAGCAGTACTTC.

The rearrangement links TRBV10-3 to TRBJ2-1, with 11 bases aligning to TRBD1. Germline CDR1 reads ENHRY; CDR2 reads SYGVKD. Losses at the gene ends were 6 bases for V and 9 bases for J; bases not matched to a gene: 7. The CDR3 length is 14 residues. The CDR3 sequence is CAISSGQGGAEQFF. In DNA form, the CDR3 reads TGTGCCATCAGCTCGGGACAGGGGGGTGCTGAGCAGTTCTTC.

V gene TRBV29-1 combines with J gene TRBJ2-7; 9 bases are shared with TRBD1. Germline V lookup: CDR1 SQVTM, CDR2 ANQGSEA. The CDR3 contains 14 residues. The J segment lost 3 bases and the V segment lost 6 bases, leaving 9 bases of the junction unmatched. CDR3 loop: CSVTPGTGSYEQYF. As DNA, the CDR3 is TGCAGCGTCACACCTGGGACAGGGAGCTACGAGCAGTACTTC.

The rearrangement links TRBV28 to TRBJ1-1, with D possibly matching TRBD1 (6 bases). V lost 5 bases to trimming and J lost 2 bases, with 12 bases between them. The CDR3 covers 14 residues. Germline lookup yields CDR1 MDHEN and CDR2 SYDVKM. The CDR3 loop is CASSPGQTNTEAFF. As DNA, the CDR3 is TGTGCCAGCAGTCCTGGACAGACAAACACTGAAGCTTTCTTT.

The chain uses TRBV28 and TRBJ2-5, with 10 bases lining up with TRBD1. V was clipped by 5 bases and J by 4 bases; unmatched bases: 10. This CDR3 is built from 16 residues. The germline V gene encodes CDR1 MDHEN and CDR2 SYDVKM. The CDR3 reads CASSPRGQGFPETQYF. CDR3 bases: TGTGCCAGCAGTCCCAGGGGACAGGGGTTTCCAGAGACCCAGTACTTC.

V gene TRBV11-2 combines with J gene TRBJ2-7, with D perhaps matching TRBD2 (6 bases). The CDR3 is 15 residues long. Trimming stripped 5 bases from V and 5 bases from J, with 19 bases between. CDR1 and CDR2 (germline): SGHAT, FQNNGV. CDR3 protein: CASSLRDLPPDEQYF. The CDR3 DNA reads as TGTGCCAGCAGCCTCAGGGACTTGCCTCCCGACGAGCAGTACTTC. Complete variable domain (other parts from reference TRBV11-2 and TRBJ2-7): EAGVAQSPRYKIIEKRQSVAFWCNPISGHATLYWYQQILGQGPKLLIQFQNNGVVDDSQLPKDRFSAERLKGVDSTLKIQPAKLEDSAVYLCASSLRDLPPDEQYFGPGTRLTVT.

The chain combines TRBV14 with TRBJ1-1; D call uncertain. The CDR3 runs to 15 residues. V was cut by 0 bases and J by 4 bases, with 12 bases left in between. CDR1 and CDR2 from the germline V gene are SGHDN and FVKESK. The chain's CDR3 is CASSQEWALSTEAFF. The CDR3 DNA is TGTGCCAGCAGCCAAGAGTGGGCGCTCAGCACTGAAGCTTTCTTT.

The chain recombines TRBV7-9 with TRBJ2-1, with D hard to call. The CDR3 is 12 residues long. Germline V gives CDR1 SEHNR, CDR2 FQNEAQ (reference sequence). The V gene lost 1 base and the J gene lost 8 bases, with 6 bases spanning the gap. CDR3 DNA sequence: TGTGCCAGCAGCTTAGGAGGCCATGAGCAGTTCTTC. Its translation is CASSLGGHEQFF.

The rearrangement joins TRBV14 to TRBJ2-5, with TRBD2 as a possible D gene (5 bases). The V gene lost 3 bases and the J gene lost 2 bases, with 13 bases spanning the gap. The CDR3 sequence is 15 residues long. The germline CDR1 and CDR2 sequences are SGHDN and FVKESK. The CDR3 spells CASSHEGWYQETQYF. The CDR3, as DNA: TGTGCCAGCAGCCACGAGGGATGGTATCAAGAGACCCAGTACTTC.

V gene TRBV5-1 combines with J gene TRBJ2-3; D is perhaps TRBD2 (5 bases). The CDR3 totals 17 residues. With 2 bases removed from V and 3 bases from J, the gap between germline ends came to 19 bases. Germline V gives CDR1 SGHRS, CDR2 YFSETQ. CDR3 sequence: CASSFRQDLRETDTQYF. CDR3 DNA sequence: TGCGCCAGCAGCTTCCGTCAGGACCTCCGGGAAACAGATACGCAGTATTTT. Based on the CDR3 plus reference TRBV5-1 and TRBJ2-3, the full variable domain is KAGVTQTPRYLIKTRGQQVTLSCSPISGHRSVSWYQQTPGQGLQFLFEYFSETQRNKGNFPGRFSGRQFSNSRSEMNVSTLELGDSALYLCASSFRQDLRETDTQYFGPGTRLTVL.

The CDR3 here is CATSEPTGGEQYF. The DNA for the CDR3 is TGTGCCACCAGTGAACCCACAGGGGGCGAGCAGTACTTC. The chain couples TRBV24-1 to TRBJ2-7; 8 bases agree with TRBD1. The V gene's germline CDR1 is KGHDR and CDR2 SFDVKD. CDR3 length: 13 residues. V gave up 4 bases and J gave up 6 bases; unmatched junction bases: 4.

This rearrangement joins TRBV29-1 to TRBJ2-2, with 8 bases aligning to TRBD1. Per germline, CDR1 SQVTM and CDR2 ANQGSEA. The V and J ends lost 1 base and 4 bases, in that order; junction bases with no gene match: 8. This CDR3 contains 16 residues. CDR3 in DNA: TGCAGCGTTGAAGGGGGAGAGACAGGGGCCACCGGGGAGCTGTTTTTT. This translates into CSVEGGETGATGELFF.

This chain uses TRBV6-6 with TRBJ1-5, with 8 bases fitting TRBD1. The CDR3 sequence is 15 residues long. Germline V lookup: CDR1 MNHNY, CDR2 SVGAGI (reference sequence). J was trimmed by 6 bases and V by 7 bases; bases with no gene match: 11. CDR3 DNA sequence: TGTGCCAGCACCCCCGCCCAGGGGGCTCTTCAGCCCCAGCATTTT. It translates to CASTPAQGALQPQHF.

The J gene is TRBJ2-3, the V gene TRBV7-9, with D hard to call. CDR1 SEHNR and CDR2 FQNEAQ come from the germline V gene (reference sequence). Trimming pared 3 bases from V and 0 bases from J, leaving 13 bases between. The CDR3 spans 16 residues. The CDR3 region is CASSFPVGTSTDTQYF. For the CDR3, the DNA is TGTGCCAGCAGCTTCCCCGTCGGTACTAGCACAGATACGCAGTATTTT. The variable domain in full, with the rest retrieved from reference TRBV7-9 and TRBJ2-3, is DTGVSQNPRHKITKRGQNVTFRCDPISEHNRLYWYRQTLGQGPEFLTYFQNEAQLEKSRLLSDRFSAERPKGSFSTLEIQRTEQGDSAMYLCASSFPVGTSTDTQYFGPGTRLTVL.

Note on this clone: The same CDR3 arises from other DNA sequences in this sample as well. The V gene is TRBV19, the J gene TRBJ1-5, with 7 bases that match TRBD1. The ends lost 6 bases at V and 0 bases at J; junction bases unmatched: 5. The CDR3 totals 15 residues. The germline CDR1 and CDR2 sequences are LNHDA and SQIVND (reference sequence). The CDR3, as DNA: TGTGCCAGTAGCGACAGGGATTATAGCAATCAGCCCCAGCATTTT. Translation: CASSDRDYSNQPQHF.

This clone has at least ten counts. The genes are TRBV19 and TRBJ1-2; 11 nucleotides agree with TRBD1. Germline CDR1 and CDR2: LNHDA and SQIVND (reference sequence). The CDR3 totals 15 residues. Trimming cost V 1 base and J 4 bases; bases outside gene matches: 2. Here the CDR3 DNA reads TGTGCCAGTAGTATAGCCGGGACAGGGGGCTATGGCTACACCTTC. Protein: CASSIAGTGGYGYTF.

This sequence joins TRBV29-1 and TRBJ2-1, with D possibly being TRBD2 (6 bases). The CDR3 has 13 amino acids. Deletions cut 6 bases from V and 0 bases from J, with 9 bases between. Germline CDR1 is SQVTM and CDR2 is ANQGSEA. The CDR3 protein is CSVLADSYNEQFF. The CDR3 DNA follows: TGCAGCGTCTTAGCGGACTCCTACAATGAGCAGTTCTTC.

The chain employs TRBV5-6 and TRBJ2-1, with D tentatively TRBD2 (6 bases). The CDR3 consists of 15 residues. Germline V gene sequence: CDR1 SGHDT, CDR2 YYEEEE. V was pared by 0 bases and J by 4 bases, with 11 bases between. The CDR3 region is CASSLGPTSYNEQFF. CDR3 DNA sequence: TGTGCCAGCAGCTTGGGTCCGACTAGTTACAATGAGCAGTTCTTC. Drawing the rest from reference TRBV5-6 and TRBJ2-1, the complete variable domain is DAGVTQSPTHLIKTRGQQVTLRCSPKSGHDTVSWYQQALGQGPQFIFQYYEEEERQRGNFPDRFSGHQFPNYSSELNVNALLLGDSALYLCASSLGPTSYNEQFFGPGTRLTVL.

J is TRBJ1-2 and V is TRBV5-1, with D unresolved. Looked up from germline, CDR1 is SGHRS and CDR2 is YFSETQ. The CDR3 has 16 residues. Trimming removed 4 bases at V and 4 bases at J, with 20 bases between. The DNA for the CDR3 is TGCGCCAGCAGCGTATACGGACCGGGCGGGTCCTATGGCTACACCTTC. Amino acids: CASSVYGPGGSYGYTF.

DNA for the CDR3: TGTGCCAGCATGGAGGGGGCTAAGTTCACTGAAGCTTTCTTT. Translating gives CASMEGAKFTEAFF. This chain connects TRBV25-1 to TRBJ1-1; 7 bases align to TRBD1. Germline CDR1 reads MGHDK; CDR2 reads SYGVNS. CDR3 size: 14 residues. Trimming at V came to 7 bases and at J to 4 bases, leaving 9 bases not matched to a gene.

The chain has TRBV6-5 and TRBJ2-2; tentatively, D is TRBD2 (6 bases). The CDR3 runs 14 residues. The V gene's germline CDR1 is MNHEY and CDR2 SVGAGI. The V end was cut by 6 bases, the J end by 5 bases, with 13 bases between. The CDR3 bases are TGTGCCAGCAGACCGGGCGGGGTGACCGGGGAGCTGTTTTTT. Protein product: CASRPGGVTGELFF.

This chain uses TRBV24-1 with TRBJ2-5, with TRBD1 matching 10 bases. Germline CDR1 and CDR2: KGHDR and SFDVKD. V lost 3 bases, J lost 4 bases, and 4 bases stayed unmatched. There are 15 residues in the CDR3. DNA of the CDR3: TGTGCCACCAGTGATCCGGGACAGGGGCCAGAGACCCAGTACTTC. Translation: CATSDPGQGPETQYF.